Listed below are T cell receptor beta chains from one sample, sequenced in a study of T-cell memory formation after mild COVID-19. A single record per CDR3 protein comes from TCRdb applying MiXCR to the 5' RACE reads. Among a few hundred thousand distinct CDR3 sequences listed, about 10% were seen once. The specimen sequenced was PBMCs or a T cell subset sorted from them (not recorded which). Receptor source: a man between 18 and 29 years old who had mild COVID-19 (a few samples of this study predate the infection). Cell type and time point are not known. CDR3s leave out the opening cysteine and the closing phenylalanine or tryptophan. Each record gives: V gene, J gene, CDR3 protein.

v_call: TRBV28
j_call: TRBJ2-1
cdr3_aa: ASSLTTPNEQF

v_call: TRBV18
j_call: TRBJ2-1
cdr3_aa: ASSRSGGADEQF

v_call: TRBV10-3
j_call: TRBJ1-1
cdr3_aa: AIGDRLNTEAF

v_call: TRBV12-5
j_call: TRBJ1-1
cdr3_aa: ASGPDTTGPEAF

v_call: TRBV7-2
j_call: TRBJ2-1
cdr3_aa: ASSPRDRGYNEQF

v_call: TRBV7-9
j_call: TRBJ1-1
cdr3_aa: ASRPGGFGEAF

v_call: TRBV15
j_call: TRBJ1-2
cdr3_aa: ATSRVGTGGRGGYT

v_call: TRBV6-5
j_call: TRBJ1-6
cdr3_aa: ASSRDRKTYNSPLH

v_call: TRBV5-1
j_call: TRBJ2-6
cdr3_aa: ASSFSSGANVLT

v_call: TRBV12-3/TRBV12-4
j_call: TRBJ1-1
cdr3_aa: ASSSQEGMNTEAF

v_call: TRBV7-2
j_call: TRBJ2-6
cdr3_aa: ASSFAAISGANVLT

v_call: TRBV12-3/TRBV12-4
j_call: TRBJ2-1
cdr3_aa: ASSRGLPYNEQF

v_call: TRBV4-3
j_call: TRBJ2-5
cdr3_aa: ASSQTAGGQTFQETQY

v_call: TRBV6-5
j_call: TRBJ2-5
cdr3_aa: ASSFKYQETQY

v_call: TRBV5-1
j_call: TRBJ1-1
cdr3_aa: ASSSGAGETEAF

v_call: TRBV5-1
j_call: TRBJ2-2
cdr3_aa: ASSDRDLLSTGELF

v_call: TRBV28
j_call: TRBJ1-2
cdr3_aa: ASGTDSRRYT

v_call: TRBV9
j_call: TRBJ2-1
cdr3_aa: ASSLSSGEPYNEQF

v_call: TRBV20-1
j_call: TRBJ1-5
cdr3_aa: SARGPAGQPQH

v_call: TRBV6-2/TRBV6-3
j_call: TRBJ1-6
cdr3_aa: ASSPDRTPLH

v_call: TRBV20-1
j_call: TRBJ2-1
cdr3_aa: SARWPISYNEQF

v_call: TRBV5-1
j_call: TRBJ2-7
cdr3_aa: ASSSGTGVYEQY

v_call: TRBV27
j_call: TRBJ1-5
cdr3_aa: ASRNWGFGDQPQH

v_call: TRBV30
j_call: TRBJ1-1
cdr3_aa: ARRVNTEAF

v_call: TRBV15
j_call: TRBJ2-1
cdr3_aa: ATSREGGAGNEQF

v_call: TRBV27
j_call: TRBJ2-3
cdr3_aa: ASSLEGLAGADTQY

v_call: TRBV7-8
j_call: TRBJ2-7
cdr3_aa: ASSRFISYEQY